Listed below are T cell receptor beta chains from one sample, sequenced in a study of blood T cell repertoires in COVID-19. Data came from immunoSEQ multiplex PCR; TCRdb stores just in-frame clones and leaves some out. The sample holds around 99,000 clones, roughly 83% seen once. Material for sequencing was peripheral blood. The receptors were gathered from a woman aged 55-70 years with acute or convalescent COVID-19. Both conserved end residues are part of each CDR3. A D gene is named only where the DNA matches it firmly. Clone size appears in some rows only: once, few, many, or a class for an expanded clone.

D gene,clone size,V gene,J gene,CDR3 DNA,CDR3 protein
.,.,TRBV3-1/TRBV3-2,TRBJ2-2,TGTGCCAGCAGCCACCTGGTAGCCGGGGAGCTGTTTTTT,CASSHLVAGELFF
TRBD1,.,TRBV7-8,TRBJ2-1,TGTGCCAGCAGCCGACGGACAGGGATCTCCTACAATGAGCAGTTCTTC,CASSRRTGISYNEQFF
.,.,TRBV27,TRBJ1-1,TGTGCCAGCAGGTCTCTGAACACTGAAGCTTTCTTT,CASRSLNTEAFF
.,.,TRBV11-3,TRBJ1-1,TGTGCCAGCAGCTTAAAAAGCGGCATGAACACTGAAGCTTTCTTT,CASSLKSGMNTEAFF
.,.,TRBV14,TRBJ1-1,TGTGCCAGCAGCCACGTCGGGAGGGTCACTGAAGCTTTCTTT,CASSHVGRVTEAFF
.,.,TRBV9,TRBJ1-4,TGTGCCAGCAGCGAAGACGCGGGGGATGAAAAACTGTTTTTT,CASSEDAGDEKLFF
TRBD1,.,TRBV3-1/TRBV3-2,TRBJ2-1,TGTGCCAGCAGGGGGACAGGGAGGGGCAATGAGCAGTTCTTC,CASRGTGRGNEQFF
TRBD1,.,TRBV27,TRBJ1-1,TGTGCCAGCAGGGCTTGGACAGGCACTGAAGCTTTCTTT,CASRAWTGTEAFF
.,.,TRBV6-5,TRBJ1-1,TGTGCCAGCAGTTACTCACGGGTGGCTTCAGCTTTCTTT,CASSYSRVASAFF
TRBD1,.,TRBV5-8,TRBJ1-5,TGTGCCAGCAGCAAAACAGGGGCGGATCAGCCCCAGCATTTT,CASSKTGADQPQHF
.,.,TRBV11-2,TRBJ1-2,TGTGCCAGCAAGAGGAGGGGTAACTATGGCTACACCTTC,CASKRRGNYGYTF
TRBD1,few,TRBV3-1/TRBV3-2,TRBJ1-1,TGTGCCAGCAGCCAGAGGGGGCGGGAAGCTTTCTTT,CASSQRGREAFF
TRBD2,once,TRBV11-2,TRBJ2-7,TGTGCCAGCAGCTTATCCCTAGCGGGAGTTTTCGAGCAGTACTTC,CASSLSLAGVFEQYF
.,.,TRBV11-2,TRBJ1-6,TGTGCCAGCAGCGAAGGATCTCCGAGGGCCTATAATTCACCCCTCCACTTT,CASSEGSPRAYNSPLHF
.,.,TRBV7-2,TRBJ2-6,TGTGCCAGCAGCTTTCGCTTGGGCCTTGGGGCCAACGTCCTGACTTTC,CASSFRLGLGANVLTF
.,.,TRBV12-5,TRBJ2-1,TGTGCTAGTGCCCGGGACACTACCTACAATGAACAGTTCTTC,CASARDTTYNEQFF
TRBD1,once,TRBV6-5,TRBJ1-1,TGTGCCAGCAGAACTTGGACAGGCCCGAACACTGAAGCTTTCTTT,CASRTWTGPNTEAFF
TRBD2,.,TRBV18,TRBJ2-1,TGTGCCAGCTCACCACCGAGGACTAGCGGGACTAAGCAGTTCTTC,CASSPPRTSGTKQFF
.,.,TRBV28,TRBJ1-5,TGTGCCAGCAGCCGACCAGGGAATAGCAATCAGCCCCAGCATTTT,CASSRPGNSNQPQHF
TRBD1,once,TRBV7-9,TRBJ1-5,TGTGCCAGCAGCCCTCAGGGGGATCAGCCCCAGCATTTT,CASSPQGDQPQHF
TRBD1,.,TRBV6-5,TRBJ1-1,TGTGCCAGCAGTTTAACAGGGGGGGGTAACACTGAAGCTTTCTTT,CASSLTGGGNTEAFF
.,.,TRBV4-3,TRBJ2-2,TGCGCCAGCAGCCTCAGGGAGGCCGGGGAGCTGTTTTTT,CASSLREAGELFF
TRBD1,.,TRBV14,TRBJ1-6,TGTGCCAGCAGCCAGACACAGGGGCCGAGGTCACCCCTCCACTTT,CASSQTQGPRSPLHF
.,.,TRBV12-1,TRBJ1-1,TGTGCCAGCGTTCTGGAGAAGAGGGCTGAAGCTTTCTTT,CASVLEKRAEAFF
TRBD2,.,TRBV3-1/TRBV3-2,TRBJ2-1,TGTGCCAGCAGCCAAGGCGGGACTATCTACAATGAGCAGTTCTTC,CASSQGGTIYNEQFF
.,.,TRBV20-1,TRBJ1-4,TGCAGTGCTAGTCACGGAACAGGTGAAAAACTGTTTTTT,CSASHGTGEKLFF
.,.,TRBV28,TRBJ1-3,TGTGCCAGCAGCAGTCACGGACAGAACAACAGGAACACCATATATTTT,CASSSHGQNNRNTIYF
.,few,TRBV7-9,TRBJ1-5,TGTGCCAGTAGTGGAGGGAATAGCAATCAGCCCCAGCATTTT,CASSGGNSNQPQHF
TRBD1,.,TRBV2,TRBJ1-2,TGTGCCAGCAGTGAAGACTCGTCAGGGGGCAGAAGTGGCTACACCTTC,CASSEDSSGGRSGYTF
.,.,TRBV5-1,TRBJ2-5,TGCGCCAGCAGCTTCCGGGTCGCCGAGAAGGAGACCCAGTACTTC,CASSFRVAEKETQYF
.,.,TRBV28,TRBJ1-2,TGTGCCAGCAGTCAGACAGGTGTGTTCTATGGCTACACCTTC,CASSQTGVFYGYTF
.,.,TRBV19,TRBJ1-2,TGTGCCAGTAGTACCCGAGGGGGAACTGGCTACACCTTC,CASSTRGGTGYTF
TRBD1,.,TRBV7-6,TRBJ1-1,TGTGCCAGCAGCTTCCTAGACAGGGAGTCTGAAGCTTTCTTT,CASSFLDRESEAFF
TRBD2,.,TRBV10-3,TRBJ2-1,TGTGCCATCTCTAGGCTAGCGGGAGGGTCGTCCTACAATGAGCAGTTCTTC,CAISRLAGGSSYNEQFF
.,.,TRBV7-2,TRBJ1-5,TGTGCCAGCAGCTTAACCCCAGGGCCACAGCCCCAGCATTTT,CASSLTPGPQPQHF
.,.,TRBV12-5,TRBJ1-2,TGTGCTAGTGGTACGGGGACACCCAATGGCTACACCTTC,CASGTGTPNGYTF
.,.,TRBV7-8,TRBJ1-5,TGTGCCAGCAGCTTAGGTGCCTTTTCAGGCAATCAGCCCCAGCATTTT,CASSLGAFSGNQPQHF
TRBD1,.,TRBV2,TRBJ1-5,TGTGCCAGCGAAAAGGGACAGGGCGTCGATCAGCCCCAGCATTTT,CASEKGQGVDQPQHF
.,.,TRBV7-8,TRBJ1-2,TGTGCCAGCAGCTTAGGGGACAATCGACGTGGCTACACCTTC,CASSLGDNRRGYTF
.,.,TRBV28,TRBJ1-2,TGTGCCAGCCAGGCCGAAAACTATGGCTACACCTTC,CASQAENYGYTF
.,.,TRBV12-3/TRBV12-4,TRBJ1-2,TGTGCCAGCAGAACCGACTTAAGAGGGGGCTACACCTTC,CASRTDLRGGYTF
TRBD1,.,TRBV7-2,TRBJ2-7,TGTGCCAGCAGCTCGGGACAGGGGGCCGGCGAGCAGTACTTC,CASSSGQGAGEQYF
.,.,TRBV7-9,TRBJ1-2,TGTGCCAGCAGTCCTAACACAGGAGTCCCCTATGGCTACACCTTC,CASSPNTGVPYGYTF
TRBD1,.,TRBV20-1,TRBJ1-2,TGCAGTGCCAGTCCCGGGACAGGATATGGCTACACCTTC,CSASPGTGYGYTF
TRBD1,once,TRBV24-1,TRBJ2-2,TGTGCCGTCGAGGGGGCGCGAGGCGGGGAGCTGTTTTTT,CAVEGARGGELFF
.,.,TRBV7-2,TRBJ2-2,TGTGCCAGCAGCTTTCAGCGAACGAACACCGGGGAGCTGTTTTTT,CASSFQRTNTGELFF
.,.,TRBV7-2,TRBJ1-1,TGTGCCAGCAGCTCACCCTTCTTAGGAGCACCTGAAGCTTTCTTT,CASSSPFLGAPEAFF
TRBD2,.,TRBV2,TRBJ2-3,TGTGCCAGCAGGGCGGGACTAGCAGATACGCAGTATTTT,CASRAGLADTQYF
TRBD1,.,TRBV28,TRBJ1-5,TGTGCCAGCAGTCTACCAATTTCCTCAGGGGGTCAGCCCCAGCATTTT,CASSLPISSGGQPQHF
TRBD1,.,TRBV28,TRBJ2-2,TGTGCCAGCAGTATCCCGACAGGGGAGACCGGGGAGCTGTTTTTT,CASSIPTGETGELFF
.,.,TRBV14,TRBJ2-2,TGTGCCAGCAGCCCGCTCGGGTCCACCGGGGAGCTGTTTTTT,CASSPLGSTGELFF